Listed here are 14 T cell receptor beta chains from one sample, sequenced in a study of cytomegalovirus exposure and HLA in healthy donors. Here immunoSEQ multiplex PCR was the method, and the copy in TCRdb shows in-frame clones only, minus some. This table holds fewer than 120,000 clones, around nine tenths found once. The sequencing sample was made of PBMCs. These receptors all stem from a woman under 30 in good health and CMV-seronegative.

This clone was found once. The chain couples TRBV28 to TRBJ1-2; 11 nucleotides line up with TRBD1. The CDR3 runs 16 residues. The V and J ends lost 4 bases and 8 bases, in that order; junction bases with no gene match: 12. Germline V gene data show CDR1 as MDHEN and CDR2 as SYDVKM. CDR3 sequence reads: CASSSGTGGKMEGYTF. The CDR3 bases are TGTGCCAGCAGTTCCGGGACAGGGGGAAAGATGGAGGGCTACACCTTC.

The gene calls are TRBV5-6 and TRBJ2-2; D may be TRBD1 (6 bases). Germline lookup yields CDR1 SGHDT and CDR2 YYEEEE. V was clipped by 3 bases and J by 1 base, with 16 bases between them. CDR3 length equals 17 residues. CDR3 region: CASSSTLDSLNTGELFF. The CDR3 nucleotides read TGTGCCAGCAGCTCTACCCTGGACAGCCTGAACACCGGGGAGCTGTTTTTT. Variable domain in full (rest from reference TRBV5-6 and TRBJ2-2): DAGVTQSPTHLIKTRGQQVTLRCSPKSGHDTVSWYQQALGQGPQFIFQYYEEEERQRGNFPDRFSGHQFPNYSSELNVNALLLGDSALYLCASSSTLDSLNTGELFFGEGSRLTVL.

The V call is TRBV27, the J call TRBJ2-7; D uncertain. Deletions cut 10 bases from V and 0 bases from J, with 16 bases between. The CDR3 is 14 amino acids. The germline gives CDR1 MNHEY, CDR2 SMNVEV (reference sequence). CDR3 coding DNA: TGTGCCACCAGGAAATGGGCGAACTCCTACGAGCAGTACTTC. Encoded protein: CATRKWANSYEQYF.

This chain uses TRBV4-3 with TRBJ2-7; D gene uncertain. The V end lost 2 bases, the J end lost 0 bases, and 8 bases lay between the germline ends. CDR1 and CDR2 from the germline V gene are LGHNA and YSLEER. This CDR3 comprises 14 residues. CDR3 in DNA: TGCGCCAGCAGCCAAAGCTATTACTCCTACGAGCAGTACTTC. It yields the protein CASSQSYYSYEQYF.

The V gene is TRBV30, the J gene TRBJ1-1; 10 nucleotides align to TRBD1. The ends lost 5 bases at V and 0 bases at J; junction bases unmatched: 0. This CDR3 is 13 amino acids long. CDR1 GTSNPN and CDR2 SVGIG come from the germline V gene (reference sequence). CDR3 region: CAWDRGLNTEAFF. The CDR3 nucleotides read TGTGCCTGGGACAGGGGGCTGAACACTGAAGCTTTCTTT.

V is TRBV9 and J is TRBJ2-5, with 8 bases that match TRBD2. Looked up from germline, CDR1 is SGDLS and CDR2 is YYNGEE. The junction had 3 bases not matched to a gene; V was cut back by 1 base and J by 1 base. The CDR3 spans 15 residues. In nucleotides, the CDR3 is TGTGCCAGCAGCGTATACACTAGCGGCCAAGAGACCCAGTACTTC. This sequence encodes CASSVYTSGQETQYF.

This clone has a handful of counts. CDR3 nucleotides: TGTGCCAGCAGCTTAGTCAGGGGTCACGAAAAACTGTTTTTT. This encodes CASSLVRGHEKLFF. V usage is TRBV7-9 and J usage is TRBJ1-4; possible D gene TRBD1, 6 bases. The CDR3 is 14 amino acids. V lost 1 base, J lost 8 bases, and 11 bases lay in between. Germline loops: CDR1 SEHNR, CDR2 FQNEAQ (reference sequence).

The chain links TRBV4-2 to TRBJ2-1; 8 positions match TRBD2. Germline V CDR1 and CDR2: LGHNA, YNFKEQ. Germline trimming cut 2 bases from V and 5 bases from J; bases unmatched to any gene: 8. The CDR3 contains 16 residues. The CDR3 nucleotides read TGTGCCAGCAGCCAACATAAACTAGCGGACAACAATGAGCAGTTCTTC. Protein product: CASSQHKLADNNEQFF.

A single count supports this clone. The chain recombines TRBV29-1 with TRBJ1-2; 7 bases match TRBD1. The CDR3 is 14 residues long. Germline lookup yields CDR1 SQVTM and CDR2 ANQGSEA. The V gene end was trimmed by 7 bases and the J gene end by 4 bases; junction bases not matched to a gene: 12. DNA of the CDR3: TGCAGCGCCAGTTCGGAGGGGGCTGCCTATGGCTACACCTTC. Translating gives CSASSEGAAYGYTF.

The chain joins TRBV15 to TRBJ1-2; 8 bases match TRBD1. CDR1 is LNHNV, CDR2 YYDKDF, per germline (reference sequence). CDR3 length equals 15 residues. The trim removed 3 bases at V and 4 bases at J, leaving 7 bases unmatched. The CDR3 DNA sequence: TGTGCCACCAGCAGCGGACAGGGCCCCCCCTATGGCTACACCTTC. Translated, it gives CATSSGQGPPYGYTF. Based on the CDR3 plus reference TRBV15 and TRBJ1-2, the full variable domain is DAMVIQNPRYQVTQFGKPVTLSCSQTLNHNVMYWYQQKSSQAPKLLFHYYDKDFNNEADTPDNFQSRRPNTSFCFLDIRSPGLGDTAMYLCATSSGQGPPYGYTFGSGTRLTVV.

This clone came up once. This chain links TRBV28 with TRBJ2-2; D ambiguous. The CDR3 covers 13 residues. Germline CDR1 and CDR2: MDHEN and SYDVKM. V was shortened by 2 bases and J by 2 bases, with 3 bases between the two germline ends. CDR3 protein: CASSLINTGELFF. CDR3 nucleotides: TGTGCCAGCAGTTTAATAAACACCGGGGAGCTGTTTTTT. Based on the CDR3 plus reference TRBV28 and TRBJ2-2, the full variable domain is DVKVTQSSRYLVKRTGEKVFLECVQDMDHENMFWYRQDPGLGLRLIYFSYDVKMKEKGDIPEGYSVSREKKERFSLILESASTNQTSMYLCASSLINTGELFFGEGSRLTVL.

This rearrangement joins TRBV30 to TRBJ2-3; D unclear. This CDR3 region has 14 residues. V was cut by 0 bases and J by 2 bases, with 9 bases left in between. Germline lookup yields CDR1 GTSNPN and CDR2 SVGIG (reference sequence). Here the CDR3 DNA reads TGTGCCTGGAGTGTTGGGCAGAACACAGATACGCAGTATTTT. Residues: CAWSVGQNTDTQYF.

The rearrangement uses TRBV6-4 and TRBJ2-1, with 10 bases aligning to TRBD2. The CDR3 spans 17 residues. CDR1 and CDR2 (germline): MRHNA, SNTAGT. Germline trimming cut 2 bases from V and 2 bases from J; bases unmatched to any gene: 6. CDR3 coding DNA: TGTGCCAGCAGTGACCCTAGCGGGGGTTACCCCTACAATGAGCAGTTCTTC. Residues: CASSDPSGGYPYNEQFF.

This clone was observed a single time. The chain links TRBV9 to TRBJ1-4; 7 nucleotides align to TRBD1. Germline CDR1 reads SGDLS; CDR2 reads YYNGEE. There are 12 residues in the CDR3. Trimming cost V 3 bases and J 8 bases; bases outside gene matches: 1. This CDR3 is CASSAQGEKLFF. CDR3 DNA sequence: TGTGCCAGCAGCGCACAGGGGGAAAAACTGTTTTTT.